This T cell receptor beta chain was found in a study of T cell responses to AZD1222 COVID-19 vaccine. TCRdb's table, derived via immunoSEQ multiplex PCR, lists solely in-frame clones and lacks some. The sample carries roughly 120,000 clones, approximately 85% recorded once. Germline CDR1 and CDR2: MDHEN and SYDVKM. The V end was cut by 5 bases, the J end by 2 bases, with 18 bases between. The CDR3 contains 16 residues. The sequencing used peripheral blood, collected on day 0 of MenACWY control vaccination. The chain uses TRBV28 and TRBJ2-5; tentatively, D is TRBD2 (6 bases). The clonotype was recovered from an adult in good health. The CDR3 reads CASSLGTLGPQETQYF. As DNA, the CDR3 is TGTGCCAGCAGTCTCGGGACTCTCGGTCCGCAAGAGACCCAGTACTTC. The whole variable domain, remainder taken from reference TRBV28 and TRBJ2-5, is DVKVTQSSRYLVKRTGEKVFLECVQDMDHENMFWYRQDPGLGLRLIYFSYDVKMKEKGDIPEGYSVSREKKERFSLILESASTNQTSMYLCASSLGTLGPQETQYFGPGTRLLVL.